These T cell receptor beta chains were read from a single sample in a study of T cells in localized non-small cell lung cancer. This table comes from immunoSEQ multiplex PCR, and its TCRdb copy is limited to in-frame clones, with some not included. The data contain about 30,000 clones, about 88% of them singletons. Source: peripheral blood, taken before any cancer treatment. The receptors stem from a female donor older than 55 with stage I lung adenocarcinoma. Both conserved end residues are part of each CDR3. D genes are given only for firm matches. Rows give clone size only sometimes, using once, few, many, or a class for an expanded clone.

d_call | clone_size | j_call | v_call | cdr3_nt | cdr3_aa
NA | NA | TRBJ1-2 | TRBV6-5 | TGTGCCAGCAGTTACACGGGGAATGGCTACACCTTC | CASSYTGNGYTF
NA | NA | TRBJ2-2 | TRBV25-1 | TGTGCCAGCGCTCAGAGTTGGGGAGCGAACACCGGGGAGCTGTTTTTT | CASAQSWGANTGELFF
TRBD2 | once | TRBJ2-1 | TRBV7-6 | TGTGCCAGCAGCTTAGCGGGAGGGCCCTACAATGAGCAGTTCTTC | CASSLAGGPYNEQFF
NA | once | TRBJ2-1 | TRBV7-2 | TGTGCCAGCAGCCGGGGGCTGGCAGGCTCTGAAAAGGAGCAGTTCTTC | CASSRGLAGSEKEQFF
NA | NA | TRBJ2-1 | TRBV4-3 | TGCGCCAGCAGCCTTCGGGCCGCTCACAATGAGCAGTTCTTC | CASSLRAAHNEQFF
TRBD2 | NA | TRBJ2-2 | TRBV9 | TGTGCCAGCAGCGGTGGACTAGCGGGAACCGGGGAGCTGTTTTTT | CASSGGLAGTGELFF
NA | NA | TRBJ2-3 | TRBV29-1 | TGCAGCGTTGAAGTACCGGCCACAGATACGCAGTATTTT | CSVEVPATDTQYF
NA | NA | TRBJ2-5 | TRBV7-2 | TGTGCCAGCAGCCTCCTCGGGACCCAGTACTTC | CASSLLGTQYF
TRBD1 | few | TRBJ2-1 | TRBV6-6 | TGTGCCAGCAGCTTATGGACAGGGGGCGGCAAGGAGCAGTTCTTC | CASSLWTGGGKEQFF
TRBD2 | NA | TRBJ2-1 | TRBV7-9 | TGTGCCAGCAGCTTACAATTCCTAGCGGGAGCGGGAAATGAGCAGTTCTTC | CASSLQFLAGAGNEQFF
TRBD2 | NA | TRBJ2-2 | TRBV4-2 | TGTGCCAGCAGCCAAGACCCTTATGGACTAGCGGGAGGGCCCGGCGGGGAGCTGTTTTTT | CASSQDPYGLAGGPGGELFF
NA | NA | TRBJ2-3 | TRBV18 | TGTGCCAGCTCACCAATCTTGCGGCCGAACACAGATACGCAGTATTTT | CASSPILRPNTDTQYF
NA | NA | TRBJ1-5 | TRBV4-1 | TGCGCCAGCAGCCAGGGGACACATAGCAATCAGCCCCAGCATTTT | CASSQGTHSNQPQHF
TRBD1 | NA | TRBJ2-7 | TRBV7-2 | TGTGCCAGCACCCCGGGACAGCAATACGAGCAGTACTTC | CASTPGQQYEQYF
TRBD1 | NA | TRBJ1-3 | TRBV29-1 | TGCAGCGTATCCGGGACAGGCTCTGGAAACACCATATATTTT | CSVSGTGSGNTIYF
NA | once | TRBJ2-5 | TRBV10-3 | TGTGCCATCAGTGACGACCAAGAGACCCAGTACTTC | CAISDDQETQYF
TRBD2 | NA | TRBJ2-3 | TRBV7-2 | TGTGCCAGCAGCTTATGGCCTAGCGGGTCAGGCACAGATACGCAGTATTTT | CASSLWPSGSGTDTQYF
TRBD1 | NA | TRBJ2-5 | TRBV10-3 | TGTGCCATCAGGGAAGACAGGGGCGGAGAGACCCAGTACTTC | CAIREDRGGETQYF
NA | NA | TRBJ2-7 | TRBV30 | TGTGCCTGGAGTGTACAGGACAGAATCTACGAGCAGTACTTC | CAWSVQDRIYEQYF
NA | NA | TRBJ2-7 | TRBV11-2 | TGTGCCAGCAGCTTGGGCCCCGCCGAGCAGTACTTC | CASSLGPAEQYF
NA | NA | TRBJ1-1 | TRBV9 | TGTGCCAGCAGTATCGGACCGCGAGACACTGAAGCTTTCTTT | CASSIGPRDTEAFF
NA | NA | TRBJ2-3 | TRBV5-4 | TGTGCCAGCAGACCCGGGGGTCGCACAGATACGCAGTATTTT | CASRPGGRTDTQYF
TRBD1 | NA | TRBJ1-4 | TRBV27 | TGTGCCAGCAGTTCAGGGACAGGGCGTAGTGAAAAACTGTTTTTT | CASSSGTGRSEKLFF
NA | NA | TRBJ2-5 | TRBV7-3 | TGTGCCAGCAGGTTAGACACAGCAGAGACCCAGTACTTC | CASRLDTAETQYF
NA | NA | TRBJ1-2 | TRBV6-5 | TGTGCCAGCAGTCCCAGGGGTTTGGGGGGCTACACCTTC | CASSPRGLGGYTF
TRBD2 | NA | TRBJ2-4 | TRBV18 | TGTGCCAGCTCACCACCGGGACTAGCGGGCCTTGACATTCAGTACTTC | CASSPPGLAGLDIQYF
NA | once | TRBJ2-1 | TRBV15 | TGTGCCACCAGCAGAGGTTGGGCCGTTACATACAATGAGCAGTTCTTC | CATSRGWAVTYNEQFF
TRBD1 | NA | TRBJ2-7 | TRBV4-3 | TGCGCCAGCAGCCAAGATCTAGGGACAGGCTCCTACGAGCAGTACTTC | CASSQDLGTGSYEQYF
TRBD1 | NA | TRBJ2-7 | TRBV30 | TGTGCCTGGAGTGTACTAGGGGGCGAGTACGAGCAGTACTTC | CAWSVLGGEYEQYF